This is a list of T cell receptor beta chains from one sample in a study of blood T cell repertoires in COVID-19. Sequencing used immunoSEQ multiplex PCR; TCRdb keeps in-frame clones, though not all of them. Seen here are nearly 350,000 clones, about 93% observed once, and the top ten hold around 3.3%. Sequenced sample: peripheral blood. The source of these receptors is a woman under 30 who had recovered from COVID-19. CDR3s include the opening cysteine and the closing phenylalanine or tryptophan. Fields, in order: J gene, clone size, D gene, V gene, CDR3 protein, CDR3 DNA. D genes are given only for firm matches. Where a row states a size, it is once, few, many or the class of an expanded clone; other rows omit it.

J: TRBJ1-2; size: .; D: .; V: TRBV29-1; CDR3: CSVEDLGGYGYTF; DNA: TGCAGCGTTGAAGATCTGGGAGGCTATGGCTACACCTTC
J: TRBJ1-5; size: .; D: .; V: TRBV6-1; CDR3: CASSEGGGQSQPQHF; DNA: TGTGCCAGCAGTGAAGGCGGGGGCCAAAGTCAGCCCCAGCATTTT
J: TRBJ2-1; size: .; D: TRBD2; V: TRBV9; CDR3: CASSGRLAGENEQFF; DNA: TGTGCCAGCAGCGGACGACTAGCGGGAGAAAATGAGCAGTTCTTC
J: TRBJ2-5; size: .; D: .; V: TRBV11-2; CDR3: CASRSARAAQETQYF; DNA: TGTGCCAGCAGAAGCGCCAGGGCAGCACAAGAGACCCAGTACTTC
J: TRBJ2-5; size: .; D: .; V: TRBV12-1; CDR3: CASSFPAGLYRRQETQYF; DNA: TGTGCCAGCAGCTTCCCAGCGGGACTTTATAGGCGACAAGAGACCCAGTACTTC
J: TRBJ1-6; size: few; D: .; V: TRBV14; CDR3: CASSQERISPLHF; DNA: TGTGCCAGCAGCCAAGAGAGGATATCACCCCTCCACTTT
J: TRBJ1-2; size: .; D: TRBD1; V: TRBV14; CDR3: CASRPIGTVYGYTF; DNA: TGTGCCAGCAGACCGATTGGGACAGTTTATGGCTACACCTTC
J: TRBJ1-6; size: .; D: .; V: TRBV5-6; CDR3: CASSLLQGYKDSPLHF; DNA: TGTGCCAGCAGCTTGCTACAGGGATATAAAGATTCACCCCTCCACTTT
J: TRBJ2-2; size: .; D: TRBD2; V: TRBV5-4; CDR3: CASSLARSGRVGELFF; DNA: TGTGCCAGCAGCTTGGCCCGAAGCGGGAGGGTAGGGGAGCTGTTTTTT
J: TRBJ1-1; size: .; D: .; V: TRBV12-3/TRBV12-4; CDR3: CASTLGGGAFF; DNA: TGTGCCAGCACCCTTGGGGGCGGTGCTTTCTTT
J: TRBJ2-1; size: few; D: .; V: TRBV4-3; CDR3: CASSPYGRVAYNEQFF; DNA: TGCGCCAGCAGCCCCTATGGGCGGGTGGCCTACAATGAGCAGTTCTTC
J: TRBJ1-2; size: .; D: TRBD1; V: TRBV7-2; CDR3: CASSYGQGASYGYTF; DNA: TGTGCCAGCAGCTACGGACAGGGGGCGAGCTATGGCTACACCTTC
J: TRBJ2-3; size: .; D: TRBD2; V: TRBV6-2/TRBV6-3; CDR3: CASSPGGRSTDTQYF; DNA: TGTGCCAGCAGTCCGGGAGGTAGGAGCACAGATACGCAGTATTTT